The clone carrying this T cell receptor (beta chain) was recorded only once. The target antigen is unknown. The source of the sample is a study of OX40 agonist ivuxolimab in advanced cancers. About the study: Three patients, one with hepatocellular carcinoma and two with cutaneous melanoma, achieved partial responses. The study, taken as a whole, reports: Dose levels from 0.1 to 3.0 mg/kg saw CD4+ and CD8+ blood T cells expand clonally by week 6. CD8+ T cells (on average) carried more expanded clones than CD4+ T cells.

Data came from immunoSEQ multiplex PCR; TCRdb stores just in-frame clones and leaves some out. Of around 38,000 clones listed, 92% are singletons. Germline loops: CDR1 MDHEN, CDR2 SYDVKM. The CDR3 covers 14 residues. The V gene lost 8 bases and the J gene lost 6 bases, with 19 bases spanning the gap. This specimen consisted of CD4+ or CD8+ T cells sorted from blood, obtained in a trial of the OX40 agonist ivuxolimab. The V gene is TRBV28, the J gene TRBJ1-1, with a possible D match to TRBD1 (5 bases). This sequence originates from an adult with an advanced solid tumor such as melanoma, head and neck, liver or kidney cancer. CDR3 nucleotide sequence: TGTGCCAGCGAGCCAATGGGTACGGGGCCTGAAGCTTTCTTT. This gives the protein CASEPMGTGPEAFF.